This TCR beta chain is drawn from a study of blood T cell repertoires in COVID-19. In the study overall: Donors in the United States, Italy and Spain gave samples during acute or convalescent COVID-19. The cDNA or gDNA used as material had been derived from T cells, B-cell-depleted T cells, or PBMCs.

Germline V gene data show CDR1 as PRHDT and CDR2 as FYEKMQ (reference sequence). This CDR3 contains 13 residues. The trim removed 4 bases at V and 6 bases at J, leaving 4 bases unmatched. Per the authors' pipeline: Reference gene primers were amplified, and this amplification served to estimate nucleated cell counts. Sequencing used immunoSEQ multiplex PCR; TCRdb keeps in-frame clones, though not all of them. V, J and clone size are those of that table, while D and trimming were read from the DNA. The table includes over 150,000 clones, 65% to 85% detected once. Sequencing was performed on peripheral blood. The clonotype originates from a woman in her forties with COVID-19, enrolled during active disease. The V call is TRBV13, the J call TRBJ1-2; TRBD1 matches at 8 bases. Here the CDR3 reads CASSSPDRDGYTF. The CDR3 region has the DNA TGTGCCAGCAGCTCGCCGGACAGGGATGGCTACACCTTC.